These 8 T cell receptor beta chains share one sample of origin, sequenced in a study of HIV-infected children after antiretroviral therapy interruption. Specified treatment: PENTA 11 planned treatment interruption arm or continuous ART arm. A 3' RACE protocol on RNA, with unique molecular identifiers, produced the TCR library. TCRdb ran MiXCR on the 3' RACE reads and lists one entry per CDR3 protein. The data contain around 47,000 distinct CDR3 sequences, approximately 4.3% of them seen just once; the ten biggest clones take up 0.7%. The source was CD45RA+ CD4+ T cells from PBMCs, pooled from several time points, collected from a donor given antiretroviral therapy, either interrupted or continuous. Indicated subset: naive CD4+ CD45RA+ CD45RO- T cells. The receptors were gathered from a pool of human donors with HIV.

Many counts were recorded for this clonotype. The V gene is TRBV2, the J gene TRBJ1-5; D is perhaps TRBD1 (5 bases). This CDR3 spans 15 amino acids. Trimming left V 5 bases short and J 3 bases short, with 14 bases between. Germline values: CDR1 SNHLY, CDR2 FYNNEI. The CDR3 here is CASSSVIQVNQPQHF. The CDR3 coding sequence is TGTGCCAGCAGTAGCGTTATACAGGTCAATCAGCCCCAGCATTTT.

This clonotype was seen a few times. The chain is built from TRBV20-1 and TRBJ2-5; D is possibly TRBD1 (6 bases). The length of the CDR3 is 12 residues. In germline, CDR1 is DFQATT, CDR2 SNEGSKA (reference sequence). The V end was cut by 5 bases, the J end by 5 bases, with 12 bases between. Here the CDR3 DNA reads TGCAGTGCTTTAGATGGGGGCGAGACCCAGTACTTC. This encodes CSALDGGETQYF.

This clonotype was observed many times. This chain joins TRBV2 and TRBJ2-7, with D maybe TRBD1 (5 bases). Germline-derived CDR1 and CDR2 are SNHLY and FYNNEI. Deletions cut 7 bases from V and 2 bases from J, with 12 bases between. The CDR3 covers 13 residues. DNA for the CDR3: TGTGCCAGCAATTTGGACACCGCCTACGAGCAGTACTTC. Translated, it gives CASNLDTAYEQYF.

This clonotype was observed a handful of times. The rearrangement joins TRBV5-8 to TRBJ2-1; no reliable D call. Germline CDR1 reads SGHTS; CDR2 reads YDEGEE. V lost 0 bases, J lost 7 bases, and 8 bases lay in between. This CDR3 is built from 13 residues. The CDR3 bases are TGTGCCAGCAGCTTGGCTGTGGAGAATGAGCAGTTCTTC. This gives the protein CASSLAVENEQFF. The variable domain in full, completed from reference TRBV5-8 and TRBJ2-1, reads EAGVTQSPTHLIKTRGQQATLRCSPISGHTSVYWYQQALGLGLQFLLWYDEGEERNRGNFPPRFSGRQFPNYSSELNVNALELEDSALYLCASSLAVENEQFFGPGTRLTVL.

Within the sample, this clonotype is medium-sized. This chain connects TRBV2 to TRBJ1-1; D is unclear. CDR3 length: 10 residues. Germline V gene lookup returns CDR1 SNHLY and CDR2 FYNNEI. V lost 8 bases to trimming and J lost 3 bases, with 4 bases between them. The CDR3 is CASRYTEAFF. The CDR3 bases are TGTGCCAGCCGGTACACTGAAGCTTTCTTT. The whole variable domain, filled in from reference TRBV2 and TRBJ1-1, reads EPEVTQTPSHQVTQMGQEVILRCVPISNHLYFYWYRQILGQKVEFLVSFYNNEISEKSEIFDDQFSVERPDGSNFTLKIRSTKLEDSAMYFCASRYTEAFFGQGTRLTVV.

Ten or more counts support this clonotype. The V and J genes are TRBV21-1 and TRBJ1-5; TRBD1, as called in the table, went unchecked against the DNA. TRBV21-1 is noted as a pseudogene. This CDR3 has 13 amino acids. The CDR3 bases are TGTGCCAGCAGCCGGGGGTGGAATCAGCCCCAGCATTTT. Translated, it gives CASSRGWNQPQHF.

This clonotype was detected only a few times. CDR3 protein: CASSQDGHLETQYF. Written as DNA, the CDR3 is TGTGCCAGCAGCCAAGATGGTCACCTAGAGACCCAGTACTTC. The chain combines TRBV4-2 with TRBJ2-5; D is ambiguous. Germline lookup yields CDR1 LGHNA and CDR2 YNFKEQ. This CDR3 is 14 amino acids long. Between the trimmed V and J ends, which lost 0 bases and 4 bases, there was a span of 9 bases.

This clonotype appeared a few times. Here the CDR3 DNA reads TGTGCCACCAGTGATCCAGGAGTCACCGGGGAGCTGTTTTTT. The encoded protein is CATSDPGVTGELFF. The chain has TRBV24-1 and TRBJ2-2; no definite D call. From germline, CDR1 is KGHDR and CDR2 SFDVKD. The CDR3 is made up of 14 amino acids. The germline V and J ends were trimmed by 3 bases and 4 bases, with 8 bases remaining between them.